A single sample is the source of the 30 T cell receptor beta chains below, sequenced in a study of CD8 T cells in Susac syndrome. RNA amounts of roughly 0.5 to 1 ug underwent reverse transcription with random hexamers. MiXCR, applied by TCRdb to the immunoSEQ multiplex PCR reads, yields one record per CDR3 protein. The table records about 120,000 distinct CDR3 sequences, roughly 90% of them present only once. Sequenced input: CD8+ T cells from PBMCs. Receptor source: a human donor in good health.

The chain uses TRBV5-1 and TRBJ2-7; the match to TRBD1 covers 9 bases. Germline V lookup: CDR1 SGHRS, CDR2 YFSETQ. Trimming cost V 4 bases and J 0 bases; bases outside gene matches: 20. The length of the CDR3 is 20 residues. This CDR3 reads CASSRTNRGPQNSPSYEQYF. DNA for the CDR3: TGCGCCAGCAGCCGGACGAACAGGGGGCCCCAGAACTCCCCCTCCTACGAGCAGTACTTC.

The chain joins TRBV20-1 to TRBJ2-7; D not certain. CDR1 and CDR2 (germline): DFQATT, SNEGSKA (reference sequence). Trimming cost V 0 bases and J 3 bases, with 12 bases left between them. The CDR3 length is 14 residues. CDR3: CSARDMVGNYEQYF. The CDR3 region has the DNA TGCAGTGCTAGAGATATGGTCGGAAACTACGAGCAGTACTTC.

The chain joins TRBV4-3 to TRBJ1-3; 7 bases match TRBD1. V trimming: 4 bases; J trimming: 2 bases; junction bases outside the gene matches: 2. The CDR3 runs to 14 residues. The germline V gene has CDR1 LGHNA and CDR2 YSLEER. The CDR3 region has the DNA TGCGCCAGCAGCCGACAGGGAACTGGAAACACCATATATTTT. Its translation is CASSRQGTGNTIYF.

V and J are TRBV11-2 and TRBJ2-2; D possibly corresponds to TRBD1 (8 bases). CDR1 SGHAT and CDR2 FQNNGV come from the germline V gene. Trimming took 2 bases from V and 1 from J, leaving 17 bases between them. The CDR3 runs 18 residues. The CDR3: CASSLRRAGTGNTGELFF. CDR3 nucleotides: TGTGCCAGCAGCTTACGCAGAGCGGGGACAGGGAACACCGGGGAGCTGTTTTTT. Complete variable domain (other parts from reference TRBV11-2 and TRBJ2-2): EAGVAQSPRYKIIEKRQSVAFWCNPISGHATLYWYQQILGQGPKLLIQFQNNGVVDDSQLPKDRFSAERLKGVDSTLKIQPAKLEDSAVYLCASSLRRAGTGNTGELFFGEGSRLTVL.

V usage is TRBV7-9 and J usage is TRBJ1-2; D gene ambiguous. Between the trimmed V and J ends, which lost 5 bases and 7 bases, there was a span of 14 bases. CDR1 and CDR2 (germline): SEHNR, FQNEAQ (reference sequence). This CDR3 is 13 amino acids long. CDR3: CASSPDGRGGYTF. DNA of the CDR3: TGTGCCAGCAGCCCCGACGGCCGTGGTGGCTACACCTTC.

This CDR3 is CASSFEQESDTQYF. The CDR3 DNA is TGTGCCAGCAGTTTCGAACAGGAGTCAGATACGCAGTATTTT. The chain couples TRBV12-3 or TRBV12-4 to TRBJ2-3, with a possible D match to TRBD1 (5 bases). The germline V and J ends were trimmed by 3 bases and 4 bases, with 11 bases remaining between them. The CDR3 has 14 amino acids.

The V and J genes are TRBV7-8 and TRBJ1-1, with D unresolved. The germline V gene encodes CDR1 SGHVS and CDR2 FQNEAQ. CDR3 length: 13 amino acids. Deletions cut 8 bases from V and 1 base from J, with 11 bases between. The CDR3 is CASAPGRNTEAFF. In DNA form, the CDR3 reads TGTGCCAGCGCCCCCGGTCGGAACACTGAAGCTTTCTTT. The variable domain in full, completed from reference TRBV7-8 and TRBJ1-1, reads GAGVSQSPRYKVAKRGQDVALRCDPISGHVSLFWYQQALGQGPEFLTYFQNEAQLDKSGLPSDRFFAERPEGSVSTLKIQRTQQEDSAVYLCASAPGRNTEAFFGQGTRLTVV.

The V gene is TRBV2, the J gene TRBJ1-1; 9 bases line up with TRBD1. This CDR3 has 16 amino acids. Looked up from germline, CDR1 is SNHLY and CDR2 is FYNNEI. V lost 3 bases, J lost 5 bases, and 10 bases stayed unmatched. For the CDR3, the DNA is TGTGCCAGCAGTGATTGGCTGGCTGGGACAGGGACTGAAGCTTTCTTT. It yields the protein CASSDWLAGTGTEAFF.

The chain uses TRBV5-1 and TRBJ2-7; unclear D gene. Trimming left V 1 base short and J 2 bases short, with 10 bases between. The CDR3 extends over 14 amino acids. Germline V CDR1 and CDR2: SGHRS, YFSETQ. The CDR3 nucleotides are TGCGCCAGCAGCTTGTCTGGGGTGACCTACGAGCAGTACTTC. It yields the protein CASSLSGVTYEQYF.

This clonotype was seen a few times. The genes are TRBV15 and TRBJ2-7; 10 bases align to TRBD2. V shed 4 bases and J 8 bases; nucleotides not matched to a gene: 14. The CDR3 covers 16 residues. Germline V gene lookup returns CDR1 LNHNV and CDR2 YYDKDF (reference sequence). CDR3 in amino acids: CATSIEGASGSMKQYF. CDR3 bases: TGTGCCACCAGCATAGAGGGGGCTAGCGGGAGTATGAAGCAGTACTTC. Looking up the rest from reference TRBV15 and TRBJ2-7 gives the full variable domain: DAMVIQNPRYQVTQFGKPVTLSCSQTLNHNVMYWYQQKSSQAPKLLFHYYDKDFNNEADTPDNFQSRRPNTSFCFLDIRSPGLGDTAMYLCATSIEGASGSMKQYFGPGTRLTVT.

This chain links TRBV7-9 with TRBJ1-2, with a possible D match to TRBD1 (5 bases). Germline loops: CDR1 SEHNR, CDR2 FQNEAQ (reference sequence). The CDR3 is 14 residues long. The V end was cut by 5 bases, the J end by 7 bases, with 17 bases between. This CDR3 is CASSPRGPGGGYTF. The CDR3 DNA is TGTGCCAGCAGCCCTCGGGGACCCGGGGGTGGCTACACCTTC.

In regard to this clonotype: At one end, the junction sequence differs from germline, possibly due to a read error. The chain joins TRBV30 to TRBJ2-7, with 7 bases lining up with TRBD2. Germline lookup yields CDR1 GTSNPN and CDR2 SVGIG (reference sequence). The CDR3 runs to 12 residues. Written as DNA, the CDR3 is TGTGCCGGGAGGGACGGCTCCTACGAGCAGTACTTC. Amino acid sequence: CAGRDGSYEQYF.

The rearrangement joins TRBV3-1 to TRBJ2-4, with 7 bases matching TRBD2. The junction had 3 bases not matched to a gene; V was cut back by 1 base and J by 0 bases. Germline V gene lookup returns CDR1 LGHDT and CDR2 YNNKEL (reference sequence). The CDR3 runs to 16 residues. The CDR3 protein is CASSQVSGLAKNIQYF. For the CDR3, the DNA is TGTGCCAGCAGCCAAGTTAGCGGGTTAGCCAAAAACATTCAGTACTTC.

The rearrangement links TRBV13 to TRBJ2-6; D gene unclear. V was clipped by 7 bases and J by 0 bases, with 10 bases between them. Germline V CDR1 and CDR2: PRHDT, FYEKMQ (reference sequence). This CDR3 spans 15 amino acids. The CDR3 loop reads CASTSTDSGANVLTF. The CDR3, as DNA: TGTGCCAGCACGAGCACGGACTCTGGGGCCAACGTCCTGACTTTC.

The rearrangement links TRBV29-1 to TRBJ1-6; a possible D gene is TRBD1 (6 bases). Trimming shortened V by 6 bases and J by 5 bases, and 14 bases separated the two germline ends. The germline CDR1 and CDR2 sequences are SQVTM and ANQGSEA. The CDR3 totals 14 residues. The CDR3 DNA reads TGCAGCGTCAAACAGGGCTCGAATAATTCACCCCTCCACTTT. Protein product: CSVKQGSNNSPLHF.

In this sample, this clonotype turned up once. The V call is TRBV6-5, the J call TRBJ2-7, with 11 nucleotides matching TRBD1. CDR1 and CDR2 (germline): MNHEY, SVGAGI. The trim removed 2 bases at V and 2 bases at J, leaving 11 bases unmatched. This CDR3 contains 18 residues. CDR3: CASSYTRPGQGVPYEQYF. Here the CDR3 DNA reads TGTGCCAGCAGTTACACACGACCGGGACAGGGGGTCCCCTACGAGCAGTACTTC.

The chain employs TRBV6-5 and TRBJ1-1; 9 nucleotides match TRBD1. Germline V lookup: CDR1 MNHEY, CDR2 SVGAGI. The CDR3 runs to 14 residues. V lost 0 bases, J lost 8 bases, and 4 bases stayed unmatched. CDR3 sequence (DNA): TGTGCCAGCAGTTACTCCGGGACAGGGAGGGAAGCTTTCTTT. Protein sequence: CASSYSGTGREAFF.

The V call is TRBV19, the J call TRBJ1-2, with 9 bases aligning to TRBD1. The CDR3 runs 15 residues. CDR1 is LNHDA and CDR2 is SQIVND in the germline V gene (reference sequence). With 2 bases clipped from V and 7 bases from J, the junction kept 8 bases outside the gene matches. CDR3 nucleotide sequence: TGTGCCAGTAGTATACCGGGACAGGGTTATTCTGGCTACACCTTC. Translating it yields CASSIPGQGYSGYTF. Combining the CDR3 with reference TRBV19 and TRBJ1-2 gives the whole variable domain DGGITQSPKYLFRKEGQNVTLSCEQNLNHDAMYWYRQDPGQGLRLIYYSQIVNDFQKGDIAEGYSVSREKKESFPLTVTSAQKNPTAFYLCASSIPGQGYSGYTFGSGTRLTVV.

The J gene is TRBJ2-2, the V gene TRBV20-1; D unresolved. Trimming removed 3 bases at V and 0 bases at J, with 8 bases between. This CDR3 is 14 amino acids long. Per the germline V gene, CDR1 is DFQATT and CDR2 is SNEGSKA (reference sequence). CDR3 bases: TGCAGTGCTAGGCAGCCATCGAACACCGGGGAGCTGTTTTTT. Protein product: CSARQPSNTGELFF.

The rearrangement uses TRBV7-9 and TRBJ2-5, with D perhaps TRBD1 (6 bases). This CDR3 is 14 amino acids long. Germline values: CDR1 SEHNR, CDR2 FQNEAQ (reference sequence). V was clipped by 8 bases and J by 3 bases, with 16 bases between them. CDR3 loop: CASGLGTTEETQYF. CDR3 bases: TGTGCCAGCGGTTTAGGGACAACTGAAGAGACCCAGTACTTC.

The chain carries TRBV7-9 and TRBJ1-2; no definite D call. Germline V gene sequence: CDR1 SEHNR, CDR2 FQNEAQ (reference sequence). The CDR3 length is 12 residues. Trimming took 5 bases from V and 7 from J, leaving 11 bases between them. This chain's CDR3 is CASSLTRSGYTF. CDR3 nucleotide sequence: TGTGCCAGCAGCCTAACTCGGAGTGGCTACACCTTC.

The chain joins TRBV6-1 to TRBJ2-7, with TRBD2 matching 13 bases. The V segment lost 2 bases and the J segment 6 bases; nucleotides outside the gene matches: 4. The germline CDR1 and CDR2 sequences are MNHNS and SASEGT. The length of the CDR3 is 15 residues. The CDR3 sequence: CASSEIRLAGGEQYF. The CDR3 nucleotides are TGTGCCAGCAGTGAAATCCGACTAGCGGGAGGCGAGCAGTACTTC.

The J gene is TRBJ1-2, the V gene TRBV20-1; 8 bases align to TRBD1. CDR3 size: 14 residues. Trimming took 4 bases from V and 8 from J; bases not matched to a gene: 12. CDR1 is DFQATT, CDR2 SNEGSKA, per germline (reference sequence). As DNA, the CDR3 is TGCAGTGCTAAACAGGGACAGGTTCTAAGCGGCTACACCTTC. Residues: CSAKQGQVLSGYTF.

The chain employs TRBV20-1 and TRBJ2-1; 11 nucleotides match TRBD2. The V gene end was trimmed by 5 bases and the J gene end by 4 bases; junction bases not matched to a gene: 10. CDR1 and CDR2 (germline): DFQATT, SNEGSKA (reference sequence). The CDR3 has 16 amino acids. The CDR3, as DNA: TGCAGTGCTTTCCCGGGACTAGCGGAGGGGTACAATGAGCAGTTCTTC. Translation: CSAFPGLAEGYNEQFF.

The rearrangement uses TRBV12-3 or TRBV12-4 and TRBJ2-1, with D unclear. V lost 1 base and J 8 bases, leaving 12 bases between the germline ends. This CDR3 is built from 14 residues. The CDR3 sequence: CASSLVASVDEQFF. DNA for the CDR3: TGTGCCAGCAGTTTAGTGGCGAGCGTAGATGAGCAGTTCTTC.

The chain employs TRBV29-1 and TRBJ2-7; 11 nucleotides align to TRBD1. This CDR3 contains 15 residues. J was trimmed by 5 bases and V by 4 bases; bases with no gene match: 10. CDR1 SQVTM and CDR2 ANQGSEA come from the germline V gene. Written as DNA, the CDR3 is TGCAGCGTTGCCATCCCGGGACAGGGGGTCCACGAGCAGTACTTC. This sequence encodes CSVAIPGQGVHEQYF.

The chain joins TRBV29-1 to TRBJ2-5; 8 bases match TRBD1. This CDR3 is built from 14 residues. Germline V lookup: CDR1 SQVTM, CDR2 ANQGSEA. Trimming at V came to 0 bases and at J to 5 bases, leaving 5 bases not matched to a gene. CDR3 DNA sequence: TGCAGCGTTGAAGACGCGGACAGGGCGGAGACCCAGTACTTC. This codes for CSVEDADRAETQYF.

The chain is built from TRBV15 and TRBJ2-3; D may be TRBD1 or TRBD2 (5 bases each). Germline V CDR1 and CDR2: LNHNV, YYDKDF (reference sequence). V was shortened by 0 bases and J by 15 bases, with 19 bases between the two germline ends. The CDR3 is 14 residues long. The CDR3 region has the DNA TGTGCCACCAGCAGAGATTATGGATCCCGGGGCCAATATTTT. As protein: CATSRDYGSRGQYF.

V is TRBV20-1 and J is TRBJ1-1; no firm D call. Trimming left V 4 bases short and J 7 bases short, with 13 bases between. Germline V gene lookup returns CDR1 DFQATT and CDR2 SNEGSKA (reference sequence). This CDR3 region has 12 residues. In nucleotides, the CDR3 is TGCAGTGCTAAGGAAGGCCCTGGTGAAGCTTTCTTT. It specifies CSAKEGPGEAFF.

The rearrangement joins TRBV6-2 or TRBV6-3 to TRBJ2-2, with 8 bases lining up with TRBD1. Germline V lookup: CDR1 MNHEY, CDR2 SVGEGT. CDR3 length: 14 residues. V was clipped by 5 bases and J by 3 bases; unmatched bases: 2. For the CDR3, the DNA is TGTGCCAGCAGTCCACAGGGGGACACCGGGGAGCTGTTTTTT. Translated, it gives CASSPQGDTGELFF.